The rows below give T cell receptor beta chains drawn from one sample of a study of cytomegalovirus exposure and HLA in healthy donors. Sequenced by immunoSEQ multiplex PCR; TCRdb stores in-frame clones only, minus some. The data contain roughly 130,000 clones, 80% of them singletons. The sequenced sample was PBMCs. These TCRs come from a male donor in good health and CMV-seronegative. Both conserved end residues are part of each CDR3. A D gene is named only where the DNA matches it firmly. Part of the rows lack a size; the others show once, few, many or a class for expanded clones.

d_call j_call clone_size v_call cdr3_aa cdr3_nt
. TRBJ2-7 . TRBV27 CASSSAVEQYF TGTGCCAGCAGTTCAGCGGTCGAGCAGTACTTC
TRBD1 TRBJ1-2 . TRBV9 CASSVGKEGQNYGYTF TGTGCCAGCAGCGTAGGAAAGGAGGGACAGAACTATGGCTACACCTTC
. TRBJ1-1 . TRBV5-6 CASSLRAGTEAFF TGTGCCAGCAGCTTGAGGGCAGGGACTGAAGCTTTCTTT
TRBD1 TRBJ2-7 . TRBV7-8 CASNNGQAYEQYF TGTGCCAGCAACAACGGACAGGCCTACGAGCAGTACTTC
. TRBJ1-1 . TRBV6-6 CASSYRAEAFF TGTGCCAGCAGTTACCGAGCCGAGGCTTTCTTT
. TRBJ2-1 . TRBV12-5 CASGLGLGNEQFF TGTGCTAGTGGTTTGGGACTAGGGAATGAGCAGTTCTTC
TRBD1 TRBJ1-2 . TRBV4-3 CASSLDRGMDGYTF TGCGCCAGCAGCCTCGACAGGGGGATGGATGGCTACACCTTC
TRBD1 TRBJ2-7 . TRBV5-6 CASGNRGIAYEQYF TGTGCCAGCGGAAACAGGGGAATTGCCTACGAGCAGTACTTC
. TRBJ2-7 . TRBV7-9 CASSTPQQGGILEQYF TGTGCCAGCAGCACACCTCAACAGGGGGGGATTTTGGAGCAGTACTTC
. TRBJ2-7 few TRBV18 CASSPPEGQTSQYF TGTGCCAGCTCACCACCGGAGGGACAGACATCGCAGTACTTC
. TRBJ2-2 few TRBV25-1 CASSGTIGELFF TGTGCCAGCAGTGGAACTATCGGGGAGCTGTTTTTT
TRBD1 TRBJ2-5 . TRBV7-9 CSSSLFGTGEETQYF TGTTCCAGCAGCTTATTTGGGACAGGGGAAGAGACCCAGTACTTC
TRBD2 TRBJ2-1 . TRBV15 CATSRDLAGTYNEQFF TGTGCCACCAGCAGAGACCTAGCGGGGACTTACAATGAGCAGTTCTTC
TRBD1 TRBJ2-7 . TRBV5-4 CASSSRTGGYYEQYF TGTGCCAGCAGCTCCCGGACAGGGGGTTACTACGAGCAGTACTTC
. TRBJ1-2 once TRBV25-1 CASSEGGGYTF TGTGCCAGCAGTGAAGGGGGGGGCTACACCTTC
TRBD1 TRBJ1-2 . TRBV4-1 CASSQDGAGGGYGYTF TGCGCCAGCAGCCAAGACGGAGCAGGGGGCGGCTATGGCTACACCTTC
. TRBJ1-1 few TRBV5-6 CASSLDSFSTEAFF TGTGCCAGCAGCTTGGACAGCTTTAGCACTGAAGCTTTCTTT
TRBD2 TRBJ2-5 few TRBV7-9 CASSRLAGGRETQYF TGTGCCAGCAGCCGGCTAGCGGGGGGGCGGGAGACCCAGTACTTC
. TRBJ2-3 once TRBV6-1 CASSDRLYRVGTDTQYF TGTGCCAGCAGTGATCGGCTCTACAGGGTTGGGACAGATACGCAGTATTTT
TRBD1 TRBJ1-4 . TRBV10-3 CAISESGGGEKLFF TGTGCCATCAGTGAATCAGGGGGCGGTGAAAAACTGTTTTTT
TRBD1 TRBJ1-4 . TRBV4-1 CASSQDRTRGPINEKLFF TGCGCCAGCAGCCAAGATCGGACGAGGGGGCCGATTAATGAAAAACTGTTTTTT
TRBD1 TRBJ1-1 once TRBV5-6 CASSFGQGLTEAFF TGTGCCAGCAGCTTCGGACAGGGGCTTACTGAAGCTTTCTTT
. TRBJ2-5 . TRBV7-2 CASSLAVTPYLETQYF TGTGCCAGCAGCTTAGCAGTAACTCCATATCTAGAGACCCAGTACTTC
. TRBJ2-1 . TRBV29-1 CSALPIVADRHNEQFF TGCAGCGCCCTTCCTATAGTAGCGGACAGGCACAATGAGCAGTTCTTC
. TRBJ2-7 . TRBV19 CASSMDSEDEQYF TGTGCCAGTAGTATGGACAGCGAAGACGAGCAGTACTTC
TRBD2 TRBJ2-1 . TRBV6-1 CASQRGGGDNEQFF TGTGCCAGCCAGCGCGGGGGGGGAGACAATGAGCAGTTCTTC
. TRBJ2-1 . TRBV5-6 CASSLRGSEQFF TGTGCCAGCAGCTTGAGGGGCAGCGAGCAGTTCTTC
. TRBJ2-1 . TRBV21-1 CASRGSGAGGPNEQFF TGTGCCAGCAGGGGTTCTGGGGCGGGAGGGCCCAATGAGCAGTTCTTC
TRBD2 TRBJ2-5 . TRBV30 CAWKGEWVAGGSQETQYF TGTGCCTGGAAGGGGGAGTGGGTAGCGGGGGGTTCCCAAGAGACCCAGTACTTC
TRBD1 TRBJ2-3 . TRBV27 CASQNPGTATDTQYF TGTGCCAGCCAAAACCCTGGGACAGCAACAGATACGCAGTATTTT
. TRBJ1-2 . TRBV15 CATIRTAYGYTF TGTGCCACCATAAGGACAGCCTATGGCTACACCTTC
. TRBJ2-2 . TRBV4-2 CASSQGVVTGELFF TGTGCCAGCAGCCAAGGAGTCGTTACCGGGGAGCTGTTTTTT
. TRBJ1-2 . TRBV5-4 CASSLGQASNYGYTF TGTGCCAGCAGCTTGGGTCAGGCCTCTAACTATGGCTACACCTTC
TRBD1 TRBJ1-1 . TRBV30 CAWSGQGRAEAFF TGTGCCTGGAGTGGACAGGGAAGAGCTGAAGCTTTCTTT
. TRBJ2-2 . TRBV7-4 CASGQKGVTGELFF TGTGCCAGCGGACAAAAAGGGGTGACCGGGGAGCTGTTTTTT
. TRBJ2-5 . TRBV7-9 CASTENSLEQYF TGTGCCAGCACCGAAAACAGCCTTGAGCAGTACTTC
. TRBJ1-1 medium-sized TRBV2 CASGGTEAFF TGTGCCAGCGGAGGGACTGAAGCTTTCTTT
TRBD1 TRBJ2-7 . TRBV7-9 CASGTGATYEQYF TGTGCCAGCGGGACAGGGGCCACCTACGAGCAGTACTTC
TRBD1 TRBJ2-7 . TRBV29-1 CSVGQASSYEQYF TGCAGCGTCGGACAGGCGAGCTCCTACGAGCAGTACTTC
. TRBJ2-1 . TRBV30 CAWSQLGSGDEQFF TGTGCCTGGAGTCAGCTCGGGAGTGGCGATGAGCAGTTCTTC
. TRBJ2-3 . TRBV9 CASSVDYRTKVSGAQYF TGTGCCAGCAGCGTAGACTATAGGACTAAGGTATCGGGTGCGCAGTATTTT